These T cell receptor beta chains were read from a single sample in a study of T-cell reconstitution after alpha-beta-depleted transplantation in children. Each CDR3 protein is one row after TCRdb ran MiXCR on the PCR reads. The table includes approximately 400,000 distinct CDR3 sequences, roughly 17% detected once. Sequencing used PBMCs, mostly from graft donor cells, obtained 360 days after TCRalphabeta/CD19-depleted stem cell transplant. The receptors derive from a boy under two years old who had a stem cell transplant for Wiskott-Aldrich syndrome, so the T cells may come from the graft donor. Both conserved end residues are part of each CDR3. A D gene is named only where the DNA matches it firmly. The size entry is marked missing in some rows and otherwise reads once, few, many or a size class.

V	size	J	D	DNA	CDR3
TRBV7-2	many	TRBJ1-4	TRBD1	TGTGCCAGCAGCTTTAGGGACAGGAATGAAAAACTGTTTTTT	CASSFRDRNEKLFF
TRBV5-1	.	TRBJ2-7	TRBD1	TGCGCCAGCAGCTTACAGGGGGCAGCCTACGGGCAGTACTTC	CASSLQGAAYGQYF
TRBV10-1	few	TRBJ2-1	.	TGCGCCAGCAGTTTACAGGGTAACAATGAGCAGTTCTTC	CASSLQGNNEQFF
TRBV20-1	few	TRBJ1-2	.	TGCAGTGCTAGACAGGCAGCAGATAACTATGGCTACACCTTC	CSARQAADNYGYTF
TRBV4-1	few	TRBJ2-1	TRBD2	TGCGCCAGCAGCCAACCCCTAAGGACCAGCGGGAGGAAGAATGAGCAGTTCTTC	CASSQPLRTSGRKNEQFF
TRBV19	.	TRBJ2-1	.	TGTGCCAGTAGTATTAAAACAGGGCAGCAGTTCTTC	CASSIKTGQQFF
TRBV25-1	.	TRBJ2-5	TRBD1	TGTGCCAGCAGTCCCTTGGGCAGGGGGCCGAAGACCCAGTACTTC	CASSPLGRGPKTQYF
TRBV9	.	TRBJ1-3	TRBD1	TGTGCCAGCAGCACAGGGGCAGCTGGAAACACCATATATTTT	CASSTGAAGNTIYF
TRBV10-1	.	TRBJ2-7	.	TGCGCCAGCAGTGAGTCAGGGAAAAGCTACGAGCAGTACTTC	CASSESGKSYEQYF
TRBV4-1	few	TRBJ2-5	.	TGCGCCAGCAGCCAAGCCCCGGCGGGGGCTCAGTACCAAGAGACCCAGTACTTC	CASSQAPAGAQYQETQYF
TRBV28	few	TRBJ1-1	.	TGTGCCAGCAGACTCAGGGAGGGTACTGAAGCTTTCTTT	CASRLREGTEAFF
TRBV20-1	.	TRBJ2-7	.	TGCAGCTTAGGCCTAGGATACGAGCAGTACTTC	CSLGLGYEQYF
TRBV10-3	.	TRBJ1-6	TRBD1	TGTGCCATCAGTGACGGACAGGGCCTCCACTTT	CAISDGQGLHF
TRBV15	.	TRBJ2-5	.	TGTGCCACCAGCGGCCGGGACGGAGAGACCCAGTACTTC	CATSGRDGETQYF
TRBV5-1	few	TRBJ2-1	TRBD2	TGCGCCAGCAGCCATTGGACTAGCGGGAGCCCCTTCTCCTACAATGAGCAGTTCTTC	CASSHWTSGSPFSYNEQFF
TRBV19	few	TRBJ1-1	.	TGTGCCAGTAGTTCCCAGAACCTCCCCACTGAAGCTTTCTTT	CASSSQNLPTEAFF
TRBV10-2	many	TRBJ2-3	TRBD2	TGCGCCAGCAAGCGGGGGGCCACAGATACGCAGTATTTT	CASKRGATDTQYF
TRBV5-1	.	TRBJ2-7	.	TGCGCCAGCAGCCCGATCCATACAGGGTACTACGAGCAGTACTTC	CASSPIHTGYYEQYF
TRBV7-9	.	TRBJ2-5	.	TGTGCCAGCAGCGAGTGGGGGGTCGGAGAGACCCAGTACTTC	CASSEWGVGETQYF
TRBV10-3	few	TRBJ2-6	.	TGTGCCATCAGTGAACAGCTCTCTGGGGCCAACGTCCTGACTTTC	CAISEQLSGANVLTF
TRBV29-1	few	TRBJ2-2	TRBD1	TGCAGCGTTGCCAAATCCCGGGACAGGGGGCGAGACGGGGAGCTGTTTTTT	CSVAKSRDRGRDGELFF
TRBV29-1	many	TRBJ2-1	.	TGCAGCGTTGACCAGTGGCCATCGGGTAATGAGCAGTTCTTC	CSVDQWPSGNEQFF
TRBV10-3	.	TRBJ2-7	.	TGTGCCATCAGTCCAACGGGACTTACGGACTCCTACGAGCAGTACTTC	CAISPTGLTDSYEQYF
TRBV20-1	.	TRBJ1-1	.	TGCAGTGCTAGAGTAGCATGGATAGGCGGGAAGAACACTGAAGCTTTCTTT	CSARVAWIGGKNTEAFF
TRBV12-3/TRBV12-4	few	TRBJ2-2	.	TGTGCCAGCAGTCCCAAAGCGAACACCGGGGAGCTGTTTTTT	CASSPKANTGELFF
TRBV12-3/TRBV12-4	.	TRBJ2-2	.	TGTGCCAGCCTCCTTGGACCTTCTACCGGGGAGCTGTTTTTT	CASLLGPSTGELFF
TRBV12-2	.	TRBJ2-1	.	TGTGCAAGTCGCTTAGCGGGACTAGCGGACAATGAGCAGTTCTTC	CASRLAGLADNEQFF
TRBV23-1	few	TRBJ2-1	.	TGCGCCAGCAACCCCTACATAGGTCCCAGCCCCTACAATGAGCAGTTCTTC	CASNPYIGPSPYNEQFF
TRBV7-8	.	TRBJ2-7	.	TGTGCCAGCAGCATAAAGACAGGACTCGAGCAGTACTTC	CASSIKTGLEQYF
TRBV5-4	.	TRBJ2-4	.	TGTGCCAGCAGCTTCGCGGGCAGTAAAAACATTCAGTACTTC	CASSFAGSKNIQYF
TRBV29-1	few	TRBJ2-1	.	TGCAGCGTTGAATGGCTGAGGGGGCGGGAGAGGAATGAGCAGTTCTTC	CSVEWLRGRERNEQFF
TRBV10-3	.	TRBJ2-5	TRBD1	TGTGCCATCAGTGGACAGGGAGAGACCCAGTACTTC	CAISGQGETQYF
TRBV5-1	few	TRBJ2-4	TRBD1	TGCGCCAGCAGCCTCGGACAGGGAACCAAAAACATTCAGTACTTC	CASSLGQGTKNIQYF
TRBV12-3/TRBV12-4	few	TRBJ2-3	.	TGTGCCAGCAGTTTTAGAGGCGCAGATACGCAGTATTTT	CASSFRGADTQYF
TRBV28	many	TRBJ1-2	.	TGTGCCAGCAGTTTCTGTTGCAACTATGGCTACACCTTC	CASSFCCNYGYTF
TRBV19	few	TRBJ1-5	TRBD1	TGTGCCAGTAGTATACACAGGGGGAATCAGCCCCAGCATTTT	CASSIHRGNQPQHF
TRBV10-3	few	TRBJ2-1	TRBD1	TGTGCCATCAGCAGACAGGGCTACAATGAGCAGTTCTTC	CAISRQGYNEQFF
TRBV7-6	few	TRBJ2-7	TRBD2	TGTGCCAGCAGCTTAGCAACGACTAGCGGCCTAAGCTCCTACGAGCAGTACTTC	CASSLATTSGLSSYEQYF
TRBV28	.	TRBJ1-5	.	TGTGCCAGCCTCCGGGCTCCTAGCAATCAGCCCCAGCATTTT	CASLRAPSNQPQHF
TRBV12-3/TRBV12-4	.	TRBJ1-2	TRBD1	TGTGCCAGCAGTCAGGACAGGGAGAATGGCTACACCTTC	CASSQDRENGYTF
TRBV6-5	.	TRBJ2-1	.	TGTGCCAGCAGTTACTCTTTGGCCCCTTCCTACAATGAGCAGTTCTTC	CASSYSLAPSYNEQFF
TRBV12-3/TRBV12-4	.	TRBJ2-6	.	TGTGCCAGCAGTCTAACCGGGTCCCTTGTTCCCAACGTCCTGACTTTC	CASSLTGSLVPNVLTF
TRBV10-3	few	TRBJ2-5	TRBD1	TGTGCCACCCGTCCCTCATGGGACAGGGGAATCCAAGAGACCCAGTACTTC	CATRPSWDRGIQETQYF